This TCR beta chain was identified during a study of blood T cell repertoires in COVID-19. Looking at the study overall: Sites across the United States, Italy and Spain contributed samples from acute and convalescent COVID-19.

Original data processing: By means of reference gene primer amplification, nucleated cell counts were estimated. Using immunoSEQ multiplex PCR, the repertoire was profiled, and TCRdb retains in-frame clones only, with some absent. V, J and clone size derive from that table, while D and trimming were established from the DNA sequence. The sample contains under 200,000 clones, about 88% of which appear only once. Per the germline V gene, CDR1 is MGHRA and CDR2 is YSYEKL. Germline trimming cut 0 bases from V and 0 bases from J; bases unmatched to any gene: 3. The CDR3 totals 17 residues. The TCR comes from a woman at least 80 years old with COVID-19, enrolled during active disease. Sequencing input: peripheral blood. The V call is TRBV4-1, the J call TRBJ2-2; 8 bases are shared with TRBD2. CDR3 sequence: CASSQEIAGTNTGELFF. As DNA, the CDR3 is TGCGCCAGCAGCCAAGAGATAGCGGGGACGAACACCGGGGAGCTGTTTTTT.